These 30 T cell receptor beta chains originate from one sample sequenced in a study of patients and donors after allogeneic stem cell transplantation. TCRdb reprocessed the RT-PCR reads with MiXCR, giving one entry per CDR3 protein. The sample carries some 880,000 distinct CDR3 sequences, around 17% recorded once. Sequencing was performed on blood, either unsorted or a sorted T cell fraction (not recorded which). Receptor source: a human donor who was either an allogeneic HSCT recipient or a stem cell or donor lymphocyte infusion donor (not recorded which). It is not recorded whose cells these are; they may come from a transplant donor.

This clonotype was seen more than once but under ten times. The chain joins TRBV5-6 to TRBJ2-3; D is unresolved. Germline V gene sequence: CDR1 SGHDT, CDR2 YYEEEE. There are 18 residues in the CDR3. Trimming took 1 base from V and 1 from J, leaving 19 bases between them. CDR3 DNA sequence: TGTGCCAGCAGCTTGAGACGATTTGTAAATCTGGGCACAGATACGCAGTATTTT. Amino acid sequence: CASSLRRFVNLGTDTQYF.

In its sample, this clonotype was seen many times. The chain couples TRBV29-1 to TRBJ2-1; tentative D call: TRBD2 (5 bases). CDR1 is SQVTM, CDR2 ANQGSEA, per germline. V was clipped by 5 bases and J by 11 bases, with 10 bases between them. The CDR3 totals 10 residues. The CDR3 loop is CSVLRDQQFF. The DNA for the CDR3 is TGCAGCGTTCTTCGGGATCAGCAGTTCTTC.

The V gene is TRBV7-8, the J gene TRBJ1-6, with 7 bases matching TRBD1. J gave up 10 bases and V 5 bases, and 5 bases lay outside the gene matches. The CDR3 consists of 13 residues. The germline V gene has CDR1 SGHVS and CDR2 FQNEAQ. CDR3 protein: CASSPRDSSPLHF. Written as DNA, the CDR3 is TGTGCCAGCAGCCCTCGGGACAGCTCACCCCTCCACTTT.

This clonotype was detected only a few times. The chain combines TRBV4-3 with TRBJ1-2; a possible D gene is TRBD1 (5 bases). The V gene's germline CDR1 is LGHNA and CDR2 YSLEER. V gave up 1 base and J gave up 8 bases, with 14 bases separating them. This CDR3 is 14 amino acids long. Here the CDR3 reads CASSQGAPGSGYTF. CDR3 DNA: TGCGCCAGCAGCCAAGGTGCACCAGGGAGCGGCTACACCTTC.

A few counts support this clonotype. The J gene is TRBJ2-7, the V gene TRBV4-3; D remains unclear. This CDR3 contains 16 residues. Trimming removed 0 bases at V and 4 bases at J, with 16 bases between. Germline CDR1 LGHNA, CDR2 YSLEER. The CDR3 reads CASSQEPSLLGYEQYF. CDR3 nucleotides: TGCGCCAGCAGCCAAGAACCTTCCTTATTGGGGTACGAGCAGTACTTC.

The V gene is TRBV12-3 or TRBV12-4, the J gene TRBJ2-1; the match to TRBD2 covers 8 bases. The CDR3 length is 15 residues. The V and J ends lost 6 bases and 4 bases, in that order; junction bases with no gene match: 8. This CDR3 is CASSPGTRPYNEQFF. The CDR3 nucleotides read TGTGCCAGCAGCCCCGGGACTAGACCTTACAATGAGCAGTTCTTC.

The V gene is TRBV7-2, the J gene TRBJ2-3; 8 positions match TRBD1. This CDR3 spans 15 amino acids. Germline V CDR1 and CDR2: SGHTA, FQGNSA. Trimming cost V 6 bases and J 0 bases; bases outside gene matches: 5. The CDR3 loop is CASRRDRGSTDTQYF. DNA of the CDR3: TGTGCCAGCAGACGCGACAGGGGTAGCACAGATACGCAGTATTTT.

The rearrangement links TRBV10-3 to TRBJ1-3, with a tentative D call TRBD1 (6 bases). This CDR3 region has 14 residues. V lost 8 bases, J lost 2 bases, and 13 bases lay in between. CDR1 is ENHRY, CDR2 SYGVKD, per germline. Here the CDR3 reads CAISGEGAGNTIYF. The CDR3 DNA is TGTGCCATCTCGGGTGAGGGGGCTGGAAACACCATATATTTT.

The chain employs TRBV7-2 and TRBJ1-5; no clear D. Trimming shortened V by 4 bases and J by 2 bases, and 9 bases separated the two germline ends. Germline CDR1 and CDR2: SGHTA and FQGNSA. CDR3 length equals 14 residues. CDR3 residues: CASSSRRGNQPQHF. The CDR3 DNA follows: TGTGCCAGCAGCTCCCGGAGGGGCAATCAGCCCCAGCATTTT.

This clonotype was seen repeatedly, ten times or more. The chain has TRBV5-1 and TRBJ1-6; possibly TRBD1 for D (6 bases). V lost 2 bases to trimming and J lost 9 bases, with 15 bases between them. The CDR3 is 15 amino acids. Germline assignment: CDR1 SGHRS and CDR2 YFSETQ. Written as DNA, the CDR3 is TGCGCCAGCAGCTTCGGGCCCCAAGGGGGTTCACCCCTCCACTTT. As protein: CASSFGPQGGSPLHF. Using reference TRBV5-1 and TRBJ1-6 for the parts outside the CDR3, the full variable domain is KAGVTQTPRYLIKTRGQQVTLSCSPISGHRSVSWYQQTPGQGLQFLFEYFSETQRNKGNFPGRFSGRQFSNSRSEMNVSTLELGDSALYLCASSFGPQGGSPLHFGNGTRLTVT.

The table lists this clonotype with a few counts. This chain connects TRBV4-2 to TRBJ2-2; D gene ambiguous. Germline V gene sequence: CDR1 LGHNA, CDR2 YNFKEQ. The CDR3 runs 15 residues. The germline V and J ends were trimmed by 0 bases and 6 bases, with 11 bases remaining between them. CDR3 sequence reads: CASSQDTTFSGELFF. The CDR3 region has the DNA TGTGCCAGCAGCCAAGATACCACTTTTTCCGGGGAGCTGTTTTTT.

This chain joins TRBV30 and TRBJ2-5, with a possible D match to TRBD2 (6 bases). Germline CDR1 is GTSNPN and CDR2 is SVGIG (reference sequence). The CDR3 sequence is 16 residues long. The V gene lost 0 bases and the J gene lost 2 bases, with 16 bases spanning the gap. The CDR3 nucleotides read TGTGCCTGGAGTGTACACATCGCGCGGGGACAAGAGACCCAGTACTTC. As protein: CAWSVHIARGQETQYF.

The chain joins TRBV27 to TRBJ1-5; D gene unclear. The V and J ends lost 5 bases and 7 bases respectively, with 15 bases between them. The CDR3 is 14 amino acids. Germline lookup yields CDR1 MNHEY and CDR2 SMNVEV (reference sequence). The DNA for the CDR3 is TGTGCCAGCAGTGGCGGACGGACGGGGCAGCCCCAGCATTTT. The encoded protein is CASSGGRTGQPQHF.

This clonotype has only a few counts. The rearrangement uses TRBV6-1 and TRBJ2-7; D ambiguous. Germline CDR1 MNHNS, CDR2 SASEGT. The CDR3 totals 16 residues. Trimming removed 7 bases from V and 0 bases from J, with 19 bases in between. The CDR3 bases are TGTGCCAGCAATAAGAAGTCAGGCGGCTACTCCTACGAGCAGTACTTC. Protein product: CASNKKSGGYSYEQYF.

V usage is TRBV24-1 and J usage is TRBJ2-1, with 10 bases fitting TRBD1. The CDR3 runs to 16 residues. The ends lost 4 bases at V and 5 bases at J; junction bases unmatched: 7. Germline V lookup: CDR1 KGHDR, CDR2 SFDVKD. The CDR3 nucleotides read TGTGCCACCAGTGACTGGACCGGGACAGGGGACAATGAGCAGTTCTTC. Its protein is CATSDWTGTGDNEQFF.

This clonotype showed up just a few times. The chain links TRBV27 to TRBJ2-1, with 8 bases that match TRBD1. V was pared by 4 bases and J by 8 bases, with 7 bases of the junction left unmatched. The CDR3 length is 14 residues. Per the germline V gene, CDR1 is MNHEY and CDR2 is SMNVEV (reference sequence). CDR3 in amino acids: CASSYTGRGHEQFF. CDR3 DNA: TGTGCCAGCAGTTATACCGGCAGGGGGCATGAGCAGTTCTTC.

The chain links TRBV29-1 to TRBJ2-4; the match to TRBD1 covers 7 bases. CDR3 length equals 14 residues. Germline V gives CDR1 SQVTM, CDR2 ANQGSEA. The V segment lost 4 bases and the J segment 9 bases; nucleotides outside the gene matches: 12. CDR3 in DNA: TGCAGCGTTGGGGAACAGGGGCGTCTGGGCATTCAGTACTTC. It translates to CSVGEQGRLGIQYF. Based on the CDR3 plus reference TRBV29-1 and TRBJ2-4, the full variable domain is SAVISQKPSRDICQRGTSLTIQCQVDSQVTMMFWYRQQPGQSLTLIATANQGSEATYESGFVIDKFPISRPNLTFSTLTVSNMSPEDSSIYLCSVGEQGRLGIQYFGAGTRLSVL.

There are many counts of this clonotype. V is TRBV12-3 or TRBV12-4 and J is TRBJ2-2; 11 bases map to TRBD2. V was clipped by 9 bases and J by 4 bases; unmatched bases: 4. This CDR3 contains 14 residues. CDR3 coding DNA: TGTGCCAGTAGTAGCGGGAGGGTCACCGGGGAGCTGTTTTTT. The encoded protein is CASSSGRVTGELFF.

The chain recombines TRBV6-5 with TRBJ2-1; TRBD2 might be the D (6 bases). The CDR3 is made up of 12 amino acids. The V gene lost 5 bases and the J gene lost 12 bases, with 14 bases spanning the gap. Germline CDR1 reads MNHEY; CDR2 reads SVGAGI. CDR3 protein: CASSPTSGRQFF. The CDR3 nucleotides are TGTGCCAGCAGTCCGACTAGTGGGCGGCAGTTCTTC.

This clonotype was found a few times. The CDR3 DNA reads as TGTGCCAGCAGTGAAGGGGACGGATTTTCCGCTGAGCAGTTCTTC. Its protein is CASSEGDGFSAEQFF. V and J are TRBV2 and TRBJ2-1; D is possibly TRBD1 or TRBD2 (5 bases each). The V gene lost 1 base and the J gene lost 9 bases, with 16 bases spanning the gap. The CDR3 runs to 15 residues. Per germline, CDR1 SNHLY and CDR2 FYNNEI.

This clonotype was counted only a few times. The gene calls are TRBV20-1 and TRBJ2-2, with 7 bases aligning to TRBD1. Germline V gene lookup returns CDR1 DFQATT and CDR2 SNEGSKA (reference sequence). This CDR3 region has 16 residues. After removal of 4 bases from V and 0 bases from J, the junction contained 8 bases not matched to a gene. This CDR3 reads CSANRWGQTNTGELFF. CDR3 DNA: TGCAGTGCTAATCGGTGGGGACAGACGAACACCGGGGAGCTGTTTTTT.

The V gene is TRBV24-1, the J gene TRBJ1-5, with D possibly matching TRBD1 (6 bases). Germline CDR1 and CDR2: KGHDR and SFDVKD. The CDR3 contains 16 residues. Between the trimmed V and J ends, which lost 2 bases and 2 bases, there was a span of 12 bases. The CDR3 DNA sequence: TGTGCCACCAGTGATTCAACAGGGCCGGGCAATCAGCCCCAGCATTTT. Translating gives CATSDSTGPGNQPQHF.

The chain employs TRBV6-2 or TRBV6-3 and TRBJ2-3; D unclear. The V gene's germline CDR1 is MNHEY and CDR2 SVGEGT. The CDR3 sequence is 16 residues long. Trimming stripped 0 bases from V and 4 bases from J, with 14 bases between. The CDR3 region is CASSYSFSRGADTQYF. As DNA, the CDR3 is TGTGCCAGCAGTTACTCGTTTTCCAGAGGCGCAGATACGCAGTATTTT.

This clonotype was recorded a few times. The chain employs TRBV6-4 and TRBJ2-7, with 12 bases that match TRBD1. The V gene's germline CDR1 is MRHNA and CDR2 SNTAGT. V trimming: 4 bases; J trimming: 6 bases; junction bases outside the gene matches: 1. The CDR3 totals 13 residues. CDR3 sequence reads: CASSVGQGAEQYF. The CDR3 DNA follows: TGTGCCAGCAGTGTGGGACAGGGGGCCGAGCAGTACTTC.

The chain links TRBV5-6 to TRBJ2-5, with 7 bases lining up with TRBD2. Trimming removed 2 bases from V and 7 bases from J; junction bases left unmatched: 11. Germline loops: CDR1 SGHDT, CDR2 YYEEEE. This CDR3 is built from 15 residues. Written as DNA, the CDR3 is TGTGCCAGCAGCTTATCGGACCGGGGGAGGGGGACCCAGTACTTC. Translating gives CASSLSDRGRGTQYF.

This clonotype was seen only a few times. This rearrangement joins TRBV6-1 to TRBJ2-3; 7 nucleotides agree with TRBD2. Germline CDR1 reads MNHNS; CDR2 reads SASEGT. Trimming at V came to 3 bases and at J to 2 bases, leaving 5 bases not matched to a gene. This CDR3 contains 15 residues. The CDR3 nucleotides are TGTGCCAGCAGTGACCTAGCGGTCTCCACAGATACGCAGTATTTT. Protein product: CASSDLAVSTDTQYF.

The chain links TRBV24-1 to TRBJ2-7; D is ambiguous. Looked up from germline, CDR1 is KGHDR and CDR2 is SFDVKD. This CDR3 spans 13 amino acids. V was clipped by 10 bases and J by 2 bases, with 14 bases between them. The CDR3 loop is CATGAGPTYEQYF. The CDR3 bases are TGTGCCACTGGAGCCGGACCCACCTACGAGCAGTACTTC.

This clonotype showed up just a few times. The genes are TRBV6-5 and TRBJ1-2, with D perhaps TRBD1 (5 bases). CDR3 size: 17 residues. The ends were cut back, 0 bases at V and 2 bases at J, with 16 bases in the middle. CDR1 is MNHEY, CDR2 SVGAGI, per germline. Here the CDR3 DNA reads TGTGCCAGCAGTTACTCGAAGGTTCAGGGCTTCAACTATGGCTACACCTTC. Its protein is CASSYSKVQGFNYGYTF.

The V and J genes are TRBV9 and TRBJ2-1; D unclear. CDR1 and CDR2 from the germline V gene are SGDLS and YYNGEE. V lost 0 bases to trimming and J lost 8 bases, with 3 bases between them. This CDR3 comprises 11 residues. In DNA form, the CDR3 reads TGTGCCAGCAGCGTAGTTCATGAGCAGTTCTTC. Amino acids: CASSVVHEQFF.

This clonotype was detected only once. The chain links TRBV6-1 to TRBJ2-1; D remains ambiguous. Germline V gene sequence: CDR1 MNHNS, CDR2 SASEGT. V dropped 5 bases and J dropped 10 bases, with 9 bases sitting between them. The CDR3 spans 11 residues. In DNA form, the CDR3 reads TGTGCCAGCAGTAATGCACGGGAGCAGTTCTTC. Translation gives CASSNAREQFF.